This T cell receptor (beta chain) was recorded in a study of response to subunit inactivated influenza vaccine. TCRdb re-called the RT-PCR reads through MiXCR, storing one row per CDR3 protein. This table holds some 520,000 distinct CDR3 sequences, more than 15% found once. Turning to this clonotype: Antigen specificity is unknown.

Findings and limits, study-wide: Few new T cells, the authors suggested, are recruited by each seasonal influenza vaccination.

V dropped 4 bases and J dropped 8; count of bases not matched to a gene: 10. CDR3 length equals 15 residues. Germline V lookup: CDR1 SGHDT, CDR2 YYEEEE. This sequence was found in a man in his fifties or sixties who received an inactivated influenza vaccine. Here the sequenced sample was CD4+ T cells sorted from PBMCs, taken roughly 24 months after vaccination. This chain uses TRBV5-6 with TRBJ1-2, with TRBD1 matching over 11 bases. The CDR3 region has the DNA TGTGCCAGCAGCGGGAACCGGGACAGGGGGAAGGGCTACACCTTC. Amino acids: CASSGNRDRGKGYTF.